This T cell receptor beta chain comes out of a study of PD-1 blockade in classical Hodgkin lymphoma. Study summary: Patients were dosed intravenously with nivolumab at 3 mg/kg every 2 weeks. Findings and limits, study-wide: The authors have not defined what causes the repertoire differences, possibly disease activity or prior therapy. Diversity in CD4+ TCRs, unlike that measured in CD8+ TCRs, had risen significantly by C4D1. Relative to healthy donors, newly diagnosed patients reportedly had lower baseline TCR diversity, which was reported as lower still in relapsed/refractory patients.

The germline V gene has CDR1 SGHAT and CDR2 FQNNGV. This CDR3 contains 18 residues. With 2 bases clipped from V and 0 bases from J, the junction kept 8 bases outside the gene matches. Sequenced by immunoSEQ multiplex PCR; TCRdb stores in-frame clones only, minus some. This table holds around 21,000 clones, 75% to 85% found once. Noted time point: cycle 4 day 1 (C4D1), after less than 7 weeks of nivolumab. All the patients suffered relapse after autologous stem cell transplantation, and brentuximab vedotin exposure differed. In its sample, this clone was seen a few times. What it binds is not known. The TCR sequence derives from a human donor with classical Hodgkin lymphoma. This sequence joins TRBV11-2 and TRBJ2-1, with 9 nucleotides matching TRBD2. Material: peripheral blood mononuclear cells (PBMCs), obtained before the fourth cycle of nivolumab. CDR3 region: CASSLPQREALSYNEQFF. The CDR3 DNA follows: TGTGCCAGCAGCTTACCCCAGCGGGAGGCCCTCTCCTACAATGAGCAGTTCTTC.